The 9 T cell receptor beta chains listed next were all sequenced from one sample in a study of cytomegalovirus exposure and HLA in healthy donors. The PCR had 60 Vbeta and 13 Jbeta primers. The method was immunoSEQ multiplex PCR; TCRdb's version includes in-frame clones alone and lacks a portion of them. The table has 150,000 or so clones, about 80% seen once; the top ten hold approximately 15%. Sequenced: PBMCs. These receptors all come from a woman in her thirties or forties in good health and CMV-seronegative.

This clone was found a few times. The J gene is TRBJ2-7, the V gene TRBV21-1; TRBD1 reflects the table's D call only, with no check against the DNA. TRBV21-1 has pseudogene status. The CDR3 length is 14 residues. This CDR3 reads CASSMGQELYEQYF. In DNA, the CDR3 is TGTGCCAGCAGCATGGGACAGGAGTTATACGAGCAGTACTTC.

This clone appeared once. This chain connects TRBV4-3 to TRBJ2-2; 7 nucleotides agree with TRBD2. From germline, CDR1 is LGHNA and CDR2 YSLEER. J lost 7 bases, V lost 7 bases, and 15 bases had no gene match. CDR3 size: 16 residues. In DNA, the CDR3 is TGCGCCAGCACCCGAAGCGGGGTAGGGGACTACGGGGAGCTGTTTTTT. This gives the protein CASTRSGVGDYGELFF.

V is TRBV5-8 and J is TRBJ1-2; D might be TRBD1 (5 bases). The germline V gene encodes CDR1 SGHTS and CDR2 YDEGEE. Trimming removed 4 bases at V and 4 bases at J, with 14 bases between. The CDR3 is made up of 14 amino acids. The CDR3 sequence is CASSEGRGSYGYTF. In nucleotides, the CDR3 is TGTGCCAGCAGCGAGGGACGGGGGAGCTATGGCTACACCTTC.

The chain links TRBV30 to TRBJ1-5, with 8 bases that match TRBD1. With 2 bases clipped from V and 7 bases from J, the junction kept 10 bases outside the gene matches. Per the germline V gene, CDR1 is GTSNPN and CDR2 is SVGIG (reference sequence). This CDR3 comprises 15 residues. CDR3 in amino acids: CAWSLPTGAPQPQHF. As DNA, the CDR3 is TGTGCCTGGAGTTTACCGACAGGGGCCCCCCAGCCCCAGCATTTT.

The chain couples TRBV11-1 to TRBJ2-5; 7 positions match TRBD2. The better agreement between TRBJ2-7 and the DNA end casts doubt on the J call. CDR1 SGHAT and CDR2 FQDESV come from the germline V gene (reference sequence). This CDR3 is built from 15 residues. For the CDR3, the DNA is TGTGCCAGCAGCTTAGAGGGCGGGGGAACCTACGAGCAGTACTTC. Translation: CASSLEGGGTYEQYF.

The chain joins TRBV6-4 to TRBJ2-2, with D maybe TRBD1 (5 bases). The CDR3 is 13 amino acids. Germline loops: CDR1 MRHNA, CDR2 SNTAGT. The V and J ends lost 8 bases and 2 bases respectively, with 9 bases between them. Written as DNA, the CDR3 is TGTGCCAGCTCACAGGTTAACACCGGGGAGCTGTTTTTT. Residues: CASSQVNTGELFF.

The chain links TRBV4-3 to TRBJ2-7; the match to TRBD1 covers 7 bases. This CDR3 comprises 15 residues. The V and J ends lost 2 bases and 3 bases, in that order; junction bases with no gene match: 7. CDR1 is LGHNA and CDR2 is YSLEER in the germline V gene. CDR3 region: CASSQYRAGGYEQYF. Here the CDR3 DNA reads TGCGCCAGCAGCCAATACCGAGCAGGGGGCTACGAGCAGTACTTC.

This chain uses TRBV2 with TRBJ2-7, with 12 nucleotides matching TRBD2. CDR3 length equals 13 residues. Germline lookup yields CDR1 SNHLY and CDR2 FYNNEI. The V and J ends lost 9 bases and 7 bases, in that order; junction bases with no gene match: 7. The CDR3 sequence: CASRLAGVEEQYF. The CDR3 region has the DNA TGTGCCAGTAGACTAGCGGGAGTTGAGGAGCAGTACTTC.

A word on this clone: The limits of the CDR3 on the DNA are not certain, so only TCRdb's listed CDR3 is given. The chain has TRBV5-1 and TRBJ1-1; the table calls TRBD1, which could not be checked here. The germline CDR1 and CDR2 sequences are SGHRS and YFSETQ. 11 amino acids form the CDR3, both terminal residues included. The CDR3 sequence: CASSWGTGTFF.